The 32 T cell receptor beta chains below come from one sample, sequenced in a study of human T cells and chemical hapten exposure. This sample's time point: patch test 1, 2 weeks after DPC sensitization. Treatment described: therapeutic diphenylcyclopropenone sensitization with weekly scalp DPC. TCRdb redid the calling of the RACE reads with MiXCR, one entry per CDR3 protein. The repertoire consists of about 100,000 distinct CDR3 sequences, with roughly a tenth occurring once and the leading ten covering 2.2%. Sequenced material: whole blood, taken in connection with sensitization to the hapten diphenylcyclopropenone (DPC). The source of these receptors is a man between 40 and 49 years old with alopecia areata. Some clones in this sample may be carry-over from other donors' samples.

This sequence joins TRBV20-1 and TRBJ1-1; possible D gene TRBD1, 5 bases. Germline values: CDR1 DFQATT, CDR2 SNEGSKA (reference sequence). V gave up 0 bases and J gave up 0 bases, with 11 bases separating them. CDR3 size: 15 residues. CDR3 coding DNA: TGCAGTGCTAGAGATGATGGACAAATGAACACTGAAGCTTTCTTT. Amino acids: CSARDDGQMNTEAFF.

This clonotype was detected a few times. This chain uses TRBV7-8 with TRBJ2-7; D gene uncertain. Between the trimmed V and J ends, which lost 5 bases and 0 bases, there was a span of 5 bases. The germline CDR1 and CDR2 sequences are SGHVS and FQNEAQ. This CDR3 spans 12 amino acids. The CDR3 nucleotides read TGTGCCAGCAGCCCAAGCTCCTACGAGCAGTACGTC. It yields the protein CASSPSSYEQYV.

In this sample, this clonotype turned up a few times. The chain is built from TRBV7-9 and TRBJ1-4, with D uncertain. CDR1 and CDR2 from the germline V gene are SEHNR and FQNEAQ (reference sequence). The CDR3 sequence is 16 residues long. V was trimmed by 5 bases and J by 4 bases, leaving 17 bases between them. The CDR3 sequence is CASSPVTPQLNEKLFF. CDR3 nucleotide sequence: TGTGCCAGCAGCCCTGTGACGCCTCAACTTAATGAAAAACTGTTTTTT.

This clonotype was seen many times. The gene calls are TRBV3-1 and TRBJ2-3, with 10 nucleotides matching TRBD2. Germline trimming cut 4 bases from V and 6 bases from J; bases unmatched to any gene: 10. Germline assignment: CDR1 LGHDT and CDR2 YNNKEL (reference sequence). This CDR3 is built from 16 residues. The CDR3 sequence: CASSPLAGAPEDTQYF. The CDR3 DNA is TGTGCCAGCAGCCCCCTAGCGGGAGCCCCGGAGGATACGCAGTATTTT.

This chain uses TRBV7-8 with TRBJ2-2; 14 nucleotides agree with TRBD2. Per the germline V gene, CDR1 is SGHVS and CDR2 is FQNEAQ. The V segment lost 3 bases and the J segment 0 bases; nucleotides outside the gene matches: 6. The CDR3 has 19 residues. CDR3 region: CASSLLGLAGVSNTGELFF. The CDR3, as DNA: TGTGCCAGCAGCTTGCTGGGACTAGCGGGAGTATCGAACACCGGGGAGCTGTTTTTT.

The J gene is TRBJ1-2, the V gene TRBV9; D is undetermined. Deletions cut 0 bases from V and 8 bases from J, with 11 bases between. The CDR3 contains 13 residues. CDR1 and CDR2 from the germline V gene are SGDLS and YYNGEE. DNA of the CDR3: TGTGCCAGCAGCGTAGTAGCAGGTTGGGGCTACACCTTC. Translated: CASSVVAGWGYTF.

This clonotype was seen more than once but under ten times. The chain carries TRBV14 and TRBJ1-4; 10 bases match TRBD1. Germline V CDR1 and CDR2: SGHDN, FVKESK. V lost 4 bases to trimming and J lost 7 bases; unmatched junction nucleotides: 9. The CDR3 has 16 amino acids. Here the CDR3 reads CASSLRQGAKGEKLFF. For the CDR3, the DNA is TGTGCCAGCAGCCTCCGACAGGGGGCTAAGGGTGAAAAACTGTTTTTT.

This clonotype turned up a few times. V and J are TRBV19 and TRBJ2-5; 7 bases map to TRBD2. The CDR3 contains 14 residues. Germline V CDR1 and CDR2: LNHDA, SQIVND (reference sequence). The ends lost 5 bases at V and 7 bases at J; junction bases unmatched: 10. CDR3 region: CASSDRDYTATQYF. CDR3 coding DNA: TGTGCCAGTAGTGACCGGGACTACACGGCGACCCAGTACTTC.

This clonotype was counted many times. The V gene is TRBV29-1, the J gene TRBJ2-7, with 9 nucleotides matching TRBD2. Germline CDR1 is SQVTM and CDR2 is ANQGSEA. V lost 7 bases and J lost 0; bases outside the gene matches: 7. The CDR3 covers 14 residues. CDR3 residues: CSGKGSGGSYEQYF. CDR3 sequence (DNA): TGCAGCGGTAAAGGTAGCGGGGGCTCCTACGAGCAGTACTTC.

This clonotype was recorded a few times. J is TRBJ2-7 and V is TRBV6-5, with D possibly being TRBD1 (6 bases). CDR1 and CDR2 from the germline V gene are MNHEY and SVGAGI. This CDR3 is built from 17 residues. Trimming took 6 bases from V and 3 from J, leaving 24 bases between them. This CDR3 reads CASSPRQVPTMFYEQYF. In DNA form, the CDR3 reads TGTGCCAGCAGCCCGAGACAGGTCCCGACAATGTTCTACGAGCAGTACTTC.

This clonotype was observed many times. This chain links TRBV28 with TRBJ1-4, with 9 bases that match TRBD1. CDR3 size: 15 residues. Germline-derived CDR1 and CDR2 are MDHEN and SYDVKM. With 4 bases clipped from V and 8 bases from J, the junction kept 8 bases outside the gene matches. The CDR3 protein is CASSSIWTGDEKLFF. CDR3 nucleotides: TGTGCCAGCAGTTCCATCTGGACAGGGGACGAAAAACTGTTTTTT.

The CDR3 here is CASSFRTNNEQFF. CDR3 DNA: TGTGCCAGCAGTTTTCGGACGAACAATGAGCAGTTCTTC. This chain joins TRBV27 and TRBJ2-1, with D uncertain. V shed 3 bases and J shed 5 bases, with 8 bases lying between them. The CDR3 totals 13 residues. Germline V lookup: CDR1 MNHEY, CDR2 SMNVEV (reference sequence).

This clonotype was counted a few times. V is TRBV6-5 and J is TRBJ1-6, with 11 bases matching TRBD1. CDR3 size: 17 residues. The V gene end was trimmed by 6 bases and the J gene end by 5 bases; junction bases not matched to a gene: 9. Germline CDR1 MNHEY, CDR2 SVGAGI. The CDR3: CASRQRTGGSNNSPLHF. CDR3 in DNA: TGTGCCAGCAGACAGAGGACAGGGGGCTCGAATAATTCACCCCTCCACTTT.

The sample holds a few counts of this clonotype. This chain uses TRBV4-3 with TRBJ2-4; D may be TRBD2 (5 bases). This CDR3 is built from 15 residues. Trimming shortened V by 0 bases and J by 8 bases, and 14 bases separated the two germline ends. Per the germline V gene, CDR1 is LGHNA and CDR2 is YSLEER. Here the CDR3 reads CASSQDRGPKDIQYF. CDR3 bases: TGCGCCAGCAGCCAAGATCGAGGGCCGAAGGACATTCAGTACTTC.

The CDR3 sequence is CASSSRTGGNSPLHF. CDR3 coding DNA: TGTGCCAGCTCATCTAGGACAGGGGGTAATTCACCCCTCCACTTT. This chain uses TRBV18 with TRBJ1-6, with 10 bases aligning to TRBD1. CDR3 size: 15 residues. The ends lost 5 bases at V and 6 bases at J; junction bases unmatched: 4. CDR1 and CDR2 (germline): KGHSH, LQKENI.

On this clonotype: Compared with germline, one end of the junction differs, possibly owing to a read error. The J gene is TRBJ2-2, the V gene TRBV24-1; 9 nucleotides align to TRBD1. CDR3 size: 17 residues. In germline, CDR1 is KGHDR, CDR2 SFDVKD. The DNA for the CDR3 is TGTGACACCAGTAAACAGGGGGCTGGAACGAACACCGGGGAGCTGTTTTTT. It codes for CDTSKQGAGTNTGELFF.

This clonotype was observed a few times. The gene calls are TRBV18 and TRBJ2-4; 7 bases agree with TRBD2. Per germline, CDR1 KGHSH and CDR2 LQKENI. This CDR3 spans 13 amino acids. V was pared by 5 bases and J by 7 bases, with 5 bases of the junction left unmatched. The CDR3 nucleotides are TGTGCCAGCTCAAGCTCGCGGGGGAACATTCAGTACTTC. Translated: CASSSSRGNIQYF.

This clonotype was seen ten or more times. The rearrangement links TRBV12-3 or TRBV12-4 to TRBJ1-4; maybe TRBD1 (5 bases). This CDR3 is 12 amino acids long. V was shortened by 6 bases and J by 5 bases, with 7 bases between the two germline ends. The CDR3 sequence: CASRRTNEKLFF. In DNA form, the CDR3 reads TGTGCCAGCAGACGGACAAATGAAAAACTGTTTTTT.

This clonotype has just a few counts. This chain connects TRBV4-2 to TRBJ1-5; no definite D call. V was cut by 0 bases and J by 3 bases, with 3 bases left in between. CDR3 size: 13 residues. Germline V lookup: CDR1 LGHNA, CDR2 YNFKEQ. The CDR3 sequence is CASSQDVNQPQHF. CDR3 coding DNA: TGTGCCAGCAGCCAAGACGTCAATCAGCCCCAGCATTTT.

This chain joins TRBV7-9 and TRBJ2-5, with D tentatively TRBD2 (6 bases). The CDR3 extends over 17 amino acids. The germline V gene has CDR1 SEHNR and CDR2 FQNEAQ (reference sequence). V was clipped by 7 bases and J by 5 bases, with 26 bases between them. The CDR3 reads CASTGTSLRRDSETQYF. The CDR3 DNA reads TGTGCCAGCACCGGTACTTCGCTGCGGAGGGACTCGGAGACCCAGTACTTC.

This clonotype was counted between two and nine times. CDR3 in amino acids: CASSSPGTGANVLTF. The DNA of the CDR3 is TGTGCCAGCAGCTCCCCAGGGACTGGGGCCAACGTCCTGACTTTC. V is TRBV7-2 and J is TRBJ2-6; a weak D match, TRBD1 (5 bases). CDR3 length: 15 residues. V lost 4 bases to trimming and J lost 2 bases, with 9 bases between them. Per the germline V gene, CDR1 is SGHTA and CDR2 is FQGNSA.

Many counts were recorded for this clonotype. The genes are TRBV24-1 and TRBJ1-1, with D unresolved. Looked up from germline, CDR1 is KGHDR and CDR2 is SFDVKD. The CDR3 runs to 13 residues. Deletions cut 5 bases from V and 1 base from J, with 7 bases between. The CDR3 loop is CATSGSENTEAFF. Written as DNA, the CDR3 is TGTGCCACCAGTGGATCAGAGAACACTGAAGCTTTCTTT.

This clonotype occurred a few times. J is TRBJ2-7 and V is TRBV27; 9 bases match TRBD2. Looked up from germline, CDR1 is MNHEY and CDR2 is SMNVEV (reference sequence). V dropped 3 bases and J dropped 4; count of bases not matched to a gene: 10. The CDR3 has 16 residues. CDR3 residues: CASSFSYSGSRYEQYV. For the CDR3, the DNA is TGTGCCAGCAGTTTCTCATATAGCGGGAGTCGGTACGAGCAGTACGTC.

In this sample, this clonotype turned up a few times. This chain uses TRBV6-5 with TRBJ2-5; D uncertain. The V gene's germline CDR1 is MNHEY and CDR2 SVGAGI. Between the trimmed V and J ends, which lost 0 bases and 5 bases, there was a span of 4 bases. CDR3 length: 12 amino acids. CDR3 DNA sequence: TGTGCCAGCAGTTACTCGCCCGAGACCCAGTACTTC. It specifies CASSYSPETQYF.

This clonotype was seen more than once but under ten times. This sequence joins TRBV19 and TRBJ2-5, with unresolved D. There are 13 residues in the CDR3. V lost 4 bases to trimming and J lost 4 bases, with 10 bases between them. CDR1 and CDR2 from the germline V gene are LNHDA and SQIVND (reference sequence). Written as DNA, the CDR3 is TGTGCCAGTAGTACATCCCGCGGAGAGACCCAGTACTTC. Translation gives CASSTSRGETQYF.

The genes are TRBV18 and TRBJ2-5, with 7 bases that match TRBD1. The CDR3 extends over 14 amino acids. V shed 4 bases and J 5 bases; nucleotides not matched to a gene: 7. The germline V gene encodes CDR1 KGHSH and CDR2 LQKENI. For the CDR3, the DNA is TGTGCCAGCTCACAACGACAGGGCCCCGAGACCCAGTACTTC. Protein: CASSQRQGPETQYF. Filled out from reference TRBV18 and TRBJ2-5, the complete variable domain reads NAGVMQNPRHLVRRRGQEARLRCSPMKGHSHVYWYRQLPEEGLKFMVYLQKENIIDESGMPKERFSAEFPKEGPSILRIQQVVRGDSAAYFCASSQRQGPETQYFGPGTRLLVL.

Only a few counts were recorded for this clonotype. This chain uses TRBV4-3 with TRBJ1-4, with TRBD1 matching over 7 bases. The germline V gene encodes CDR1 LGHNA and CDR2 YSLEER. The CDR3 extends over 16 amino acids. V lost 0 bases, J lost 5 bases, and 6 bases stayed unmatched. The CDR3 reads CASSQDHRGPNEKLFF. In DNA, the CDR3 is TGCGCCAGCAGCCAAGATCACAGGGGCCCAAATGAAAAACTGTTTTTT.

This clonotype has ten or more counts. This chain uses TRBV6-2 or TRBV6-3 with TRBJ2-7, with 14 bases lining up with TRBD2. Germline CDR1 is MNHEY and CDR2 is SVGEGT. This CDR3 is 21 amino acids long. Trimming removed 5 bases from V and 0 bases from J; junction bases left unmatched: 18. The CDR3 nucleotides read TGTGCCAGCAGTAAACATCCACCCGGGACTAGCGGGAGCTTGAGCTCCTACGAGCAGTACTTC. Translating gives CASSKHPPGTSGSLSSYEQYF.

This clonotype occurred many times. The chain combines TRBV6-5 with TRBJ1-1; possible D gene TRBD1, 5 bases. The length of the CDR3 is 14 residues. V was shortened by 2 bases and J by 4 bases, with 11 bases between the two germline ends. Germline loops: CDR1 MNHEY, CDR2 SVGAGI. DNA of the CDR3: TGTGCCAGCAGTTACACACCAGGGTCCACTGAAGCTTTCTTT. Translated: CASSYTPGSTEAFF.

This clonotype was seen a few times. V is TRBV12-3 or TRBV12-4 and J is TRBJ1-2, with 9 nucleotides matching TRBD1. This CDR3 region has 15 residues. The V segment lost 2 bases and the J segment 5 bases; nucleotides outside the gene matches: 6. For the CDR3, the DNA is TGTGCCAGCAGTTTATTCGGGACAGGGTATTATGGCTACACCTTC. Translated: CASSLFGTGYYGYTF.

In this sample, this clonotype turned up a few times. The chain couples TRBV29-1 to TRBJ2-2; D is unresolved. The CDR3 is 13 residues long. Germline V gives CDR1 SQVTM, CDR2 ANQGSEA. V was trimmed by 3 bases and J by 0 bases, leaving 5 bases between them. DNA of the CDR3: TGCAGCGTTGACAGATCGAACACCGGGGAGCTGTTTTTT. This codes for CSVDRSNTGELFF.

The gene calls are TRBV29-1 and TRBJ2-3, with 8 bases identical to TRBD2. V trimming: 3 bases; J trimming: 4 bases; junction bases outside the gene matches: 12. Germline loops: CDR1 SQVTM, CDR2 ANQGSEA. The CDR3 has 16 residues. The CDR3 protein is CSVEGSGRGSADTQYF. Written as DNA, the CDR3 is TGCAGCGTTGAGGGCTCCGGGAGGGGAAGCGCAGATACGCAGTATTTT.